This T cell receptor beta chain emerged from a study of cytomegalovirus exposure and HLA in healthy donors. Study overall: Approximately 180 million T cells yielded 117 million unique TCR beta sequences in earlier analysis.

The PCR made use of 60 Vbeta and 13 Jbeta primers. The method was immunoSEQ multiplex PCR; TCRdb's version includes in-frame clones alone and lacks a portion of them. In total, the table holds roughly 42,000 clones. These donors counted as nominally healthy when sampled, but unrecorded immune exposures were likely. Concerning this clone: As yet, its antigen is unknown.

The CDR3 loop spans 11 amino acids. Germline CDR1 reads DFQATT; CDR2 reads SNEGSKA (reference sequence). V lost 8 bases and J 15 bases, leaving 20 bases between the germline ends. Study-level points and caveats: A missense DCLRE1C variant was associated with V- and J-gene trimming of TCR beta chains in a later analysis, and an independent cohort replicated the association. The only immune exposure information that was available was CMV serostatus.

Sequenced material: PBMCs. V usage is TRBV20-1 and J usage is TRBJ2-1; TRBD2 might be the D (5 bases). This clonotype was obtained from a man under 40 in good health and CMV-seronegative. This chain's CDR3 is CSLTRGSDLFF. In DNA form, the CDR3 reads TGCAGTCTTACGCGAGGGAGCGACCTGTTCTTC.